This T cell receptor (beta chain) came from a study of blood T cells in healthy people across ages. Study-level points and caveats: Comparison with aged donors showed that long-lived donors had more naive CD4+ cells and higher diversity.

Germline CDR1 SQVTM, CDR2 ANQGSEA. The CDR3 loop spans 12 amino acids. This clonotype has at least ten counts. Its antigen remains unidentified. The study recruited healthy Caucasian donors from Russia who were aged about 6 to 90. Primers used in a second PCR of about 7 to 12 cycles were a sample-barcoded 5' primer and a J-beta primer mix. No fewer than 2.5 million CDR3-containing paired-end reads came from each sample. TCRdb recomputed calls from the 5' RACE reads with MiXCR, one row per CDR3 protein. This sample has some 790,000 distinct CDR3 sequences, with under 35% found just once. The rearrangement joins TRBV29-1 to TRBJ1-2, with D tentatively TRBD1 (5 bases). This TCR was sampled from a woman aged 80 or older in good health. The sample comprised blood. CDR3 protein: CSDDSTNYGYTF. In DNA form, the CDR3 reads TGCAGTGACGACAGCACTAACTATGGCTACACCTTC.